Following are 9 T cell receptor beta chains from one sample sequenced in a study of CXCR3-negative and CXCR3-positive naive CD8 T cells. With UMI labels, 5' RACE was used to prepare the TRB cDNA libraries. Using the 5' RACE reads, TCRdb records one entry per CDR3 protein without DNA. The sample data list 45,000 or so distinct CDR3 sequences. What was sequenced was memory CD8+ T cells from blood. The receptors were gathered from a human donor in good health. Some clones in this sample may be carry-over from other donors' samples.

The J gene is TRBJ2-1, the V gene TRBV4-1. Germline V gene sequence: CDR1 MGHRA, CDR2 YSYEKL. The CDR3 has 13 residues. The CDR3: CASSQGVDGEQFF.

This sequence joins TRBV29-1 and TRBJ2-5. Germline-derived CDR1 and CDR2 are SQVTM and ANQGSEA. This CDR3 is 13 amino acids long. The CDR3 protein is CSVEDGQQETQYF.

V and J are TRBV29-1 and TRBJ2-7; TCRdb reports TRBD2, a call that lacks DNA to check it against. The germline V gene has CDR1 SQVTM and CDR2 ANQGSEA. The CDR3 contains 13 residues. The CDR3 here is CSVTSGSSYEQYF.

The chain is built from TRBV6-4 and TRBJ1-1; TCRdb selects TRBD1, and the lack of DNA leaves this call unchecked. The CDR3 consists of 18 residues. Germline loops: CDR1 MRHNA, CDR2 SNTAGT. Here the CDR3 reads CASQKSAQPGLMNTEAFF.

This chain connects TRBV2 to TRBJ2-1; lacking DNA, the TRBD1 call made by TCRdb goes unchecked. Germline CDR1 reads SNHLY; CDR2 reads FYNNEI. The CDR3 covers 14 residues. CDR3 in amino acids: CASRIRGSHNEQFF.

The J gene is TRBJ1-6, the V gene TRBV20-1; TCRdb lists TRBD1, though no DNA is available to test this call. Germline V gene lookup returns CDR1 DFQATT and CDR2 SNEGSKA (reference sequence). The length of the CDR3 is 18 residues. The CDR3 protein is CSARGPGQGVVLNSPLHF.

The chain combines TRBV4-3 with TRBJ2-6. Germline CDR1 LGHNA, CDR2 YSLEER. This CDR3 has 15 residues. CDR3 loop: CASSQFGSGANVLTF.

The CDR3 sequence is CASSYSSDIRNQPQHF. J is TRBJ1-5 and V is TRBV6-6. Germline V lookup: CDR1 MNHNY, CDR2 SVGAGI (reference sequence). The CDR3 contains 16 residues.

CDR3 protein: CASSQEYPPGTDGYTF. The rearrangement links TRBV4-1 to TRBJ1-2; TCRdb outputs TRBD1, but without DNA this stays unchecked. Per germline, CDR1 MGHRA and CDR2 YSYEKL. CDR3 length: 16 amino acids.